The 10 T cell receptor beta chains reported below all come from one sample, sequenced in a study of CD8 T cells in ankylosing spondylitis (dated by TCRdb to about 2017). Libraries were prepared through 5' RACE. The data were produced on an Illumina HiSeq 2500. TCRdb ran its own pipeline on the public reads, namely fastp trimming at Q25 and MiXCR clone calling, and kept in-frame beta chains. Each entry merges the rows of one CDR3 protein and shows their most common DNA and genes. Here the sample has about 130,000 distinct CDR3 sequences; around 8.5% occur a single time. The top ten hold 2.5% to 3.5% of the sample. The sample was blood, either unsorted or a sorted T cell fraction (not recorded which). The receptors come from a male donor with ankylosing spondylitis or in good health (not recorded which).

This sequence joins TRBV5-1 and TRBJ2-7, with unresolved D. The CDR3 sequence is 15 residues long. In germline, CDR1 is SGHRS, CDR2 YFSETQ. The V gene lost 2 bases and the J gene lost 0 bases, with 12 bases spanning the gap. CDR3 region: CASSFAGGSSYEQYF. As DNA, the CDR3 is TGCGCCAGCAGCTTTGCAGGTGGTAGCTCCTACGAGCAGTACTTC.

This clonotype was observed at least ten times. The chain is built from TRBV14 and TRBJ2-1, with 8 bases fitting TRBD2. Germline values: CDR1 SGHDN, CDR2 FVKESK. The CDR3 loop spans 15 amino acids. V shed 2 bases and J 8 bases; nucleotides not matched to a gene: 8. CDR3 in amino acids: CASSQRSGRGDEQFF. The CDR3 nucleotides read TGTGCCAGCAGCCAAAGGAGCGGGAGAGGGGATGAGCAGTTCTTC.

This clonotype was found many times. V is TRBV6-2 or TRBV6-3 and J is TRBJ1-5; weak D call: TRBD1 (6 bases). Trimming shortened V by 10 bases and J by 0 bases, and 13 bases separated the two germline ends. Germline V gene lookup returns CDR1 MNHEY and CDR2 SVGEGT. The length of the CDR3 is 14 residues. The CDR3 coding sequence is TGTGCCACCCAGACAGGTAATAGCAATCAGCCCCAGCATTTT. Protein: CATQTGNSNQPQHF.

This clonotype was recorded many times. This chain links TRBV6-5 with TRBJ2-3, with D uncertain. CDR3 length equals 14 residues. Trimming took off 0 bases at V and 2 bases at J, with 6 bases between the two ends. Germline V gives CDR1 MNHEY, CDR2 SVGAGI. The CDR3 reads CASSYSTPTDTQYF. The CDR3 DNA follows: TGTGCCAGCAGTTACTCTACACCCACAGATACGCAGTATTTT.

In this sample, this clonotype turned up many times. This chain uses TRBV27 with TRBJ2-1; 11 bases fit TRBD2. The CDR3 loop spans 16 amino acids. Germline values: CDR1 MNHEY, CDR2 SMNVEV (reference sequence). J lost 10 bases, V lost 5 bases, and 13 bases had no gene match. CDR3 residues: CASSLLTSGSLREQFF. CDR3 sequence (DNA): TGTGCCAGCAGTCTACTAACTAGCGGGAGCCTTAGAGAGCAGTTCTTC.

At least ten counts were recorded for this clonotype. The chain joins TRBV6-5 to TRBJ1-1, with 7 bases aligning to TRBD1. The CDR3 spans 15 residues. The germline V gene has CDR1 MNHEY and CDR2 SVGAGI. V lost 2 bases and J lost 5; bases outside the gene matches: 8. The CDR3 DNA is TGTGCCAGCAGTTACGTGGAGACAGGGCGGACTGAAGCTTTCTTT. Protein sequence: CASSYVETGRTEAFF.

This clonotype was recorded many times. V gene TRBV4-3 combines with J gene TRBJ2-7; D unclear. Trimming removed 0 bases from V and 2 bases from J, with 8 bases in between. The CDR3 contains 14 residues. CDR1 is LGHNA and CDR2 is YSLEER in the germline V gene. The CDR3 nucleotides read TGCGCCAGCAGCCAAGATGCAGGCCCCTACGAGCAGTACTTC. Translated: CASSQDAGPYEQYF.

This clonotype was seen a handful of times. The chain recombines TRBV20-1 with TRBJ2-5; D gene uncertain. Between the trimmed V and J ends, which lost 3 bases and 7 bases, there was a span of 12 bases. The CDR3 consists of 12 residues. The germline gives CDR1 DFQATT, CDR2 SNEGSKA (reference sequence). CDR3 sequence: CSARSGRGTQYF. The CDR3 DNA is TGCAGTGCTAGGAGTGGAAGAGGGACCCAGTACTTC.

This clonotype was observed a handful of times. The V and J genes are TRBV6-5 and TRBJ2-5; TRBD1 or TRBD2 may be the D gene (5 bases each). CDR1 is MNHEY, CDR2 SVGAGI, per germline. The CDR3 covers 13 residues. V was clipped by 0 bases and J by 4 bases, with 6 bases between them. The DNA for the CDR3 is TGTGCCAGCAGTTACTCTGGGGGAGAGACCCAGTACTTC. Residues: CASSYSGGETQYF.

The gene calls are TRBV6-5 and TRBJ2-1; TRBD1 is a possible D gene (6 bases). The CDR3 spans 14 residues. Germline CDR1 MNHEY, CDR2 SVGAGI. Trimming took 4 bases from V and 9 from J, leaving 16 bases between them. CDR3 DNA sequence: TGTGCCAGCAGTTCGGCAACAGGGTACGGTGAGCAGTTCTTC. Translating gives CASSSATGYGEQFF.